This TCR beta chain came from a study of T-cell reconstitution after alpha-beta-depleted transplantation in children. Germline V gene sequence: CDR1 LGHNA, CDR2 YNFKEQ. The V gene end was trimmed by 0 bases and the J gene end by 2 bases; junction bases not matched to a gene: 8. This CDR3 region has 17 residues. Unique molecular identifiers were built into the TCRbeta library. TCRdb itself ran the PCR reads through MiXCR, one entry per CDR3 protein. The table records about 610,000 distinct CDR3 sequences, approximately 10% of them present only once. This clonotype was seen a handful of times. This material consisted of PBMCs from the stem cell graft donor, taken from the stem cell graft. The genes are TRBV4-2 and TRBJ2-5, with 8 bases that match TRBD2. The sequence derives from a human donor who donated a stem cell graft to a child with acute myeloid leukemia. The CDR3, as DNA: TGTGCCAGCAGCCAAGAAGGGGATAGCGGGAAACAAGAGACCCAGTACTTC. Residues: CASSQEGDSGKQETQYF.